The clone carrying this T cell receptor (beta chain) was seen repeatedly, ten times or more. Its antigen remains unknown. CDR3 length equals 15 residues. Germline V gene lookup returns CDR1 LGHDT and CDR2 YNNKEL (reference sequence). Trimming took 4 bases from V and 5 from J; bases not matched to a gene: 9. The study's library attached unique molecular identifiers to single cDNA molecules. TCRdb re-analysed the RACE reads in MiXCR, keeping a single row per CDR3 protein. The table lists about 250,000 distinct CDR3 sequences, 7.5% to 8% of them singletons. These data are taken from a study of human T cells and chemical hapten exposure. In the study overall: Donors were sensitized with 2% DPC on the upper inner arm.

Study observations and caveats: The presence of alopecia in the donors means their immune response may differ from healthy people's. No change in TCRs above 1 in 1000 frequency was produced by DPC sensitization.

Time point given: pre-sensitization, week 0. Sample treatment: therapeutic diphenylcyclopropenone sensitization with weekly scalp DPC. The TCR was taken from a man younger than 35 with alopecia areata. Some clones in this sample may be carry-over from other donors' samples. The sequencing used whole blood, collected in connection with sensitization to the hapten diphenylcyclopropenone (DPC). This chain connects TRBV3-1 to TRBJ2-3, with TRBD2 matching 7 bases. This chain's CDR3 is CASSLLGGSRDTQYF. The DNA for the CDR3 is TGTGCCAGCAGCCTCTTGGGGGGGAGTAGAGATACGCAGTATTTT.